This entry features one T cell receptor beta chain sequence. Its specificity is not known. Profiling relied on immunoSEQ multiplex PCR, and the TCRdb table lists in-frame clones only, not all of them. The table records 250,000 to 350,000 clones, approximately 79% of them present only once. This specimen belongs to a study of cytotoxic CD8 clonotypes in ibrutinib-treated CLL. After removal of 0 bases from V and 9 bases from J, the junction contained 8 bases not matched to a gene. This CDR3 has 14 amino acids. Germline V gene sequence: CDR1 GTSNPN, CDR2 SVGIG (reference sequence). Findings and limits, study-wide: Clonality, elevated at ibrutinib response, dropped back toward baseline at progression.

This clonotype originated in a human donor with chronic lymphocytic leukemia. V usage is TRBV30 and J usage is TRBJ2-1, with 7 bases aligning to TRBD1. The sample here was PBMCs, taken at disease progression, from a patient treated with ibrutinib. The CDR3 protein is CAWSVLQGSVEQFF. For the CDR3, the DNA is TGTGCCTGGAGTGTACTACAGGGGTCGGTTGAGCAGTTCTTC.